A selection of T cell receptor beta chains follows, all from one sample in a study of blood T cell repertoires in COVID-19. Here immunoSEQ multiplex PCR was the method, and the copy in TCRdb shows in-frame clones only, minus some. The sample lists 120,000 to 150,000 clones, around nine tenths seen once, with about 1.5% in the top ten. Sequenced: peripheral blood. These receptors all come from an older woman with acute or convalescent COVID-19. Both conserved end residues are part of each CDR3. Fields, in order: D gene, V gene, J gene, clone size, CDR3 length, CDR3 DNA, CDR3 protein. The D gene is left open where the match is weak. Size is stated for part of the rows, as once, few or many counts, or as a class when the clone is expanded.

d_call: .; v_call: TRBV21-1; j_call: TRBJ1-3; clone_size: .; cdr3_length: 18; cdr3_nt: TGTGCCAGCAGCAAACCCTCGCAGGGGGCCTTCTCTGGAAACACCATATATTTT; cdr3_aa: CASSKPSQGAFSGNTIYF
d_call: TRBD1; v_call: TRBV5-5; j_call: TRBJ2-3; clone_size: .; cdr3_length: 16; cdr3_nt: TGTGCCAGCAGCTTGGCGACAGGGCCGTTCACAGATACGCAGTATTTT; cdr3_aa: CASSLATGPFTDTQYF
d_call: TRBD1; v_call: TRBV10-3; j_call: TRBJ1-1; clone_size: once; cdr3_length: 13; cdr3_nt: TGTGCCATCAGTACAGGGGATTTCCCTGAAGCTTTCTTT; cdr3_aa: CAISTGDFPEAFF
d_call: TRBD2; v_call: TRBV6-1; j_call: TRBJ2-1; clone_size: .; cdr3_length: 16; cdr3_nt: TGTGCCAGCAGTGAACCCCTAGCGGGGGGCCCGCCTGAGCAGTTCTTC; cdr3_aa: CASSEPLAGGPPEQFF
d_call: .; v_call: TRBV6-1; j_call: TRBJ1-4; clone_size: .; cdr3_length: 16; cdr3_nt: TGTGCCAGCAGTGGGGGGCCAGGGGATACTAATGAAAAACTGTTTTTT; cdr3_aa: CASSGGPGDTNEKLFF
d_call: TRBD1; v_call: TRBV5-6; j_call: TRBJ1-2; clone_size: .; cdr3_length: 16; cdr3_nt: TGTGCCAGCAGCTTGGCTGGGGACAGGGCTAACTATGGCTACACCTTC; cdr3_aa: CASSLAGDRANYGYTF
d_call: .; v_call: TRBV15; j_call: TRBJ2-5; clone_size: .; cdr3_length: 14; cdr3_nt: TGTGCCACCAGCATGCAGCGGGCAATGGAGACCCAGTACTTC; cdr3_aa: CATSMQRAMETQYF
d_call: TRBD2; v_call: TRBV5-4; j_call: TRBJ2-5; clone_size: once; cdr3_length: 14; cdr3_nt: TGTGCCAGCGGGGGACTAGCGGGGGCGGAGACCCAGTACTTC; cdr3_aa: CASGGLAGAETQYF
d_call: .; v_call: TRBV30; j_call: TRBJ1-1; clone_size: .; cdr3_length: 14; cdr3_nt: TGTGCCTGGAGTCACACGACAGGCGCCACTGAAGCTTTCTTT; cdr3_aa: CAWSHTTGATEAFF
d_call: .; v_call: TRBV5-6; j_call: TRBJ1-1; clone_size: .; cdr3_length: 17; cdr3_nt: TGTGCCAGCAGCTCGACCTTTGGGCAGGGAATGAACACTGAAGCTTTCTTT; cdr3_aa: CASSSTFGQGMNTEAFF
d_call: TRBD1; v_call: TRBV7-2; j_call: TRBJ2-3; clone_size: .; cdr3_length: 14; cdr3_nt: TGTGCCAGCAGCGGGACAGCCTACACAGATACGCAGTATTTT; cdr3_aa: CASSGTAYTDTQYF
d_call: .; v_call: TRBV28; j_call: TRBJ1-2; clone_size: .; cdr3_length: 12; cdr3_nt: TGTGCCAGCATCGGGGGGTTCTATGGCTACACCTTC; cdr3_aa: CASIGGFYGYTF
d_call: .; v_call: TRBV5-6; j_call: TRBJ2-1; clone_size: .; cdr3_length: 14; cdr3_nt: TGTGCCAGCTCCCCTGGCGGAAGAAGCAATGAGCAGTTCTTC; cdr3_aa: CASSPGGRSNEQFF
d_call: .; v_call: TRBV21-1; j_call: TRBJ1-1; clone_size: .; cdr3_length: 15; cdr3_nt: TGTGCCAGGTGGCGGGAGGGGGGTAATTTCACTGAAGCTTTCTTT; cdr3_aa: CARWREGGNFTEAFF
d_call: .; v_call: TRBV9; j_call: TRBJ1-3; clone_size: .; cdr3_length: 17; cdr3_nt: TGTGCCAGCAGCGTAGCCCCTGTCCGCGACTCTGGAAACACCATATATTTT; cdr3_aa: CASSVAPVRDSGNTIYF
d_call: TRBD1; v_call: TRBV30; j_call: TRBJ1-2; clone_size: once; cdr3_length: 12; cdr3_nt: TGTGCCGGCAGGGGGCTGGACTATGGCTACACCTTC; cdr3_aa: CAGRGLDYGYTF
d_call: .; v_call: TRBV18; j_call: TRBJ1-5; clone_size: .; cdr3_length: 13; cdr3_nt: TGTGCCAGCTCACCAGGGGAGTCCCAGCCCCAGCATTTT; cdr3_aa: CASSPGESQPQHF
d_call: .; v_call: TRBV3-1/TRBV3-2; j_call: TRBJ1-1; clone_size: .; cdr3_length: 13; cdr3_nt: TGTGCCAGCAGCCCGGGGTGGGGCACTGAAGCTTTCTTT; cdr3_aa: CASSPGWGTEAFF
d_call: TRBD2; v_call: TRBV27; j_call: TRBJ2-5; clone_size: once; cdr3_length: 17; cdr3_nt: TGTGCCAGCAGTCCCACCGGGACTAGCGGCCCCTGGGAGACCCAGTACTTC; cdr3_aa: CASSPTGTSGPWETQYF
d_call: TRBD2; v_call: TRBV4-3; j_call: TRBJ2-3; clone_size: once; cdr3_length: 16; cdr3_nt: TGCGCCAGCAGCCAAGCTCTAGCGGGCGGCACAGATACGCAGTATTTT; cdr3_aa: CASSQALAGGTDTQYF
d_call: .; v_call: TRBV6-1; j_call: TRBJ1-5; clone_size: .; cdr3_length: 15; cdr3_nt: TGTGCCAGCAGTGAAGGGCGGCAGAACAATCAGCCCCAGCATTTT; cdr3_aa: CASSEGRQNNQPQHF
d_call: .; v_call: TRBV18; j_call: TRBJ1-1; clone_size: .; cdr3_length: 15; cdr3_nt: TGTGCCAGCTCACCGTCGGTAGCCCTGAACACTGAAGCTTTCTTT; cdr3_aa: CASSPSVALNTEAFF
d_call: TRBD1; v_call: TRBV18; j_call: TRBJ1-5; clone_size: .; cdr3_length: 18; cdr3_nt: TGTGCCAGCTCACCTGCGACAGGGGAAGTCGTAGGCAATCAGCCCCAGCATTTT; cdr3_aa: CASSPATGEVVGNQPQHF
d_call: .; v_call: TRBV20-1; j_call: TRBJ1-1; clone_size: .; cdr3_length: 11; cdr3_nt: TGCAGTGCGGAGACGGTCAATGAAGCTTTCTTT; cdr3_aa: CSAETVNEAFF
d_call: TRBD1; v_call: TRBV19; j_call: TRBJ1-5; clone_size: once; cdr3_length: 15; cdr3_nt: TGTGCCAGTAGTATCGGGACAGTTAGCAATCAGCCCCAGCATTTT; cdr3_aa: CASSIGTVSNQPQHF
d_call: .; v_call: TRBV11-2; j_call: TRBJ2-1; clone_size: .; cdr3_length: 17; cdr3_nt: TGTGCCAGCAGCTCCACCCCCCCCGGGGGGCTGGGTAATGAGCAGTTCTTC; cdr3_aa: CASSSTPPGGLGNEQFF
d_call: TRBD1; v_call: TRBV16; j_call: TRBJ2-7; clone_size: .; cdr3_length: 16; cdr3_nt: TGTGCCAGCAGCCAATCGATAGGGGGACAGGAGATCGAGCAGTACTTC; cdr3_aa: CASSQSIGGQEIEQYF
d_call: TRBD1; v_call: TRBV6-5; j_call: TRBJ1-6; clone_size: once; cdr3_length: 15; cdr3_nt: TGTGCCAGCAGTTACTCGACAGGGTTGAATTCACCCCTCCACTTT; cdr3_aa: CASSYSTGLNSPLHF
d_call: TRBD1; v_call: TRBV10-3; j_call: TRBJ2-7; clone_size: .; cdr3_length: 15; cdr3_nt: TGTGCCATCAGTGAATCCGGGACAGGCACCTACGAGCAGTACTTC; cdr3_aa: CAISESGTGTYEQYF
d_call: .; v_call: TRBV15; j_call: TRBJ1-1; clone_size: .; cdr3_length: 14; cdr3_nt: TGTGCCACCAGCAGAGAAGGACAATACACTGAAGCTTTCTTT; cdr3_aa: CATSREGQYTEAFF
d_call: .; v_call: TRBV2; j_call: TRBJ2-5; clone_size: .; cdr3_length: 14; cdr3_nt: TGTGCCAGCAGGGTGCGGGGGACACAAGAGACCCAGTACTTC; cdr3_aa: CASRVRGTQETQYF
d_call: .; v_call: TRBV4-3; j_call: TRBJ1-2; clone_size: .; cdr3_length: 15; cdr3_nt: TGCGCCAGCAGCCAAGATCTATCAGGGTACTATGGCTACACCTTC; cdr3_aa: CASSQDLSGYYGYTF
d_call: .; v_call: TRBV21-1; j_call: TRBJ2-6; clone_size: .; cdr3_length: 19; cdr3_nt: TGTGCCAGCAGCAAACGATCTAACCCAGGGCCATCTGGGGCCAACGTCCTGACTTTC; cdr3_aa: CASSKRSNPGPSGANVLTF
d_call: TRBD2; v_call: TRBV9; j_call: TRBJ2-7; clone_size: .; cdr3_length: 16; cdr3_nt: TGTGCCAGCAGCGTAGGGCTAGCGGGGTCTGGCTACGAGCAGTACTTC; cdr3_aa: CASSVGLAGSGYEQYF
d_call: .; v_call: TRBV9; j_call: TRBJ2-1; clone_size: .; cdr3_length: 15; cdr3_nt: TGTGCCAGCAGCGTAGCACGGGGTGATCTCAATGAGCAGTTCTTC; cdr3_aa: CASSVARGDLNEQFF
d_call: .; v_call: TRBV27; j_call: TRBJ2-7; clone_size: .; cdr3_length: 14; cdr3_nt: TGTGCCAGCAGTTTAAACGGGGTCCTCTACGAGCAGTACTTC; cdr3_aa: CASSLNGVLYEQYF
d_call: .; v_call: TRBV18; j_call: TRBJ1-3; clone_size: once; cdr3_length: 15; cdr3_nt: TGTGCCAGCTCACCGGCGACGGAGGCTGGAAACACCATATATTTT; cdr3_aa: CASSPATEAGNTIYF
d_call: .; v_call: TRBV28; j_call: TRBJ1-2; clone_size: .; cdr3_length: 17; cdr3_nt: TGTGCCAGCATCTCGGACGGGACAACACATTCCCGCTATGGCTACACCTTC; cdr3_aa: CASISDGTTHSRYGYTF
d_call: .; v_call: TRBV11-2; j_call: TRBJ2-3; clone_size: .; cdr3_length: 15; cdr3_nt: TGTGCCAGCAGCTTTATCGGTTCTAGCACAGATACGCAGTATTTT; cdr3_aa: CASSFIGSSTDTQYF
d_call: TRBD1; v_call: TRBV2; j_call: TRBJ2-3; clone_size: .; cdr3_length: 20; cdr3_nt: TGTGCCAGCAGTCCAGGGGGTCAATTGATATGGATTAGAGAATCAGATACGCAGTATTTT; cdr3_aa: CASSPGGQLIWIRESDTQYF
d_call: .; v_call: TRBV4-1; j_call: TRBJ1-6; clone_size: .; cdr3_length: 15; cdr3_nt: TGCGCCAGCAGCCAAGATGCGGGTATCGATTCACCCCTCCACTTT; cdr3_aa: CASSQDAGIDSPLHF
d_call: TRBD1; v_call: TRBV7-2; j_call: TRBJ2-7; clone_size: .; cdr3_length: 13; cdr3_nt: TGTGCCAGCAGCCTGGGACAGGACTACGAGCAGTACTTC; cdr3_aa: CASSLGQDYEQYF
d_call: .; v_call: TRBV4-3; j_call: TRBJ1-1; clone_size: .; cdr3_length: 15; cdr3_nt: TGCGCCAGCAGCCACGCTGTCAGGGGGAACACTGAAGCTTTCTTT; cdr3_aa: CASSHAVRGNTEAFF
d_call: .; v_call: TRBV6-5; j_call: TRBJ1-3; clone_size: once; cdr3_length: 16; cdr3_nt: TGTGCCAGCAGTTTCAGGCCTTACCTCTCTGGAAACACCATATATTTT; cdr3_aa: CASSFRPYLSGNTIYF
d_call: .; v_call: TRBV5-1; j_call: TRBJ1-1; clone_size: .; cdr3_length: 15; cdr3_nt: TGCGCCAGTACCCCAGTCGGGGGGGTGAACACTGAAGCTTTCTTT; cdr3_aa: CASTPVGGVNTEAFF
d_call: TRBD2; v_call: TRBV4-1; j_call: TRBJ2-1; clone_size: .; cdr3_length: 16; cdr3_nt: TGCGCCAGCAGCCAATCTGCACTAGCGGGGGGGAAATTTGAATTCTTC; cdr3_aa: CASSQSALAGGKFEFF
d_call: .; v_call: TRBV5-1; j_call: TRBJ1-1; clone_size: .; cdr3_length: 13; cdr3_nt: TGCGCCAGCAGCGAGGGGGACAACACTGAAGCTTTCTTT; cdr3_aa: CASSEGDNTEAFF
d_call: TRBD1; v_call: TRBV5-1; j_call: TRBJ1-5; clone_size: .; cdr3_length: 15; cdr3_nt: TGCGCCAGCAGCTCGACAGGGGGTAGCAATCAGCCCCAGCATTTT; cdr3_aa: CASSSTGGSNQPQHF
d_call: TRBD1; v_call: TRBV18; j_call: TRBJ2-7; clone_size: .; cdr3_length: 15; cdr3_nt: TGTGCCAGCTCACCACAACCGGGACAGGGGGACGAGCAGTACTTC; cdr3_aa: CASSPQPGQGDEQYF
d_call: .; v_call: TRBV6-4; j_call: TRBJ1-4; clone_size: .; cdr3_length: 12; cdr3_nt: TGTGCCAGATACACGGAGGGGGAAAAACTGTTTTTT; cdr3_aa: CARYTEGEKLFF
d_call: TRBD1; v_call: TRBV7-2; j_call: TRBJ1-2; clone_size: once; cdr3_length: 16; cdr3_nt: TGTGCCAGCAGTAAAATTTCCGGGACAGTAAACTATGGCTACACCTTC; cdr3_aa: CASSKISGTVNYGYTF
d_call: TRBD2; v_call: TRBV9; j_call: TRBJ2-1; clone_size: .; cdr3_length: 17; cdr3_nt: TGTGCCAGCAGCGTAGGAGGGTCAGGGCGGGGGAACAATGAGCAGTTCTTC; cdr3_aa: CASSVGGSGRGNNEQFF